The 20 T cell receptor beta chains below all came from one sample that was sequenced in a study of T cells after yellow fever vaccination. TCRdb fed the 5' RACE reads into MiXCR, producing one record per CDR3 protein. Of around 310,000 distinct CDR3 sequences in the sample, around 3.9% were seen once. This specimen consisted of PBMCs, obtained 5 days after the yellow fever booster vaccination. The receptor source for this set is a man aged 18 to 29 who received the YFV17D yellow fever vaccine.

This clonotype has ten or more counts. The CDR3 sequence is CASSFGKGTQYF. CDR3 nucleotide sequence: TGTGCCAGCAGCTTCGGGAAGGGGACCCAGTACTTC. V usage is TRBV7-9 and J usage is TRBJ2-5; D possibly corresponds to TRBD2 (5 bases). V lost 3 bases to trimming and J lost 7 bases, with 9 bases between them. The germline CDR1 and CDR2 sequences are SEHNR and FQNEAQ (reference sequence). There are 12 residues in the CDR3.

This clonotype was counted ten times or more. The chain links TRBV7-7 to TRBJ2-2, with D perhaps TRBD1 or TRBD2 (6 bases each). V gave up 2 bases and J gave up 3 bases, with 10 bases separating them. This CDR3 has 15 residues. The germline gives CDR1 SSHAT, CDR2 FNYEAQ (reference sequence). CDR3 amino acids: CASSLRGGYTGELFF. The CDR3 DNA follows: TGTGCCAGCAGCTTAAGAGGGGGGTACACCGGGGAGCTGTTTTTT.

This clonotype was seen more than once but under ten times. The chain combines TRBV5-1 with TRBJ2-4, with D perhaps TRBD1 (6 bases). Trimming removed 4 bases from V and 6 bases from J, with 17 bases in between. The length of the CDR3 is 15 residues. Germline assignment: CDR1 SGHRS and CDR2 YFSETQ. CDR3 loop: CASSREQGVGNIQYF. CDR3 sequence (DNA): TGCGCCAGCAGCCGCGAACAGGGCGTAGGAAACATTCAGTACTTC.

The rearrangement uses TRBV20-1 and TRBJ2-7; tentative D call: TRBD2 (6 bases). The germline V and J ends were trimmed by 0 bases and 2 bases, with 11 bases remaining between them. CDR1 DFQATT and CDR2 SNEGSKA come from the germline V gene (reference sequence). This CDR3 spans 14 amino acids. The CDR3 sequence is CSARDRTGAYEQYF. In DNA form, the CDR3 reads TGCAGTGCTAGAGATCGGACGGGGGCCTACGAGCAGTACTTC.

As regards this clonotype: Being one base from a much bigger clone, this may be a read error. The chain couples TRBV5-1 to TRBJ2-1; no clear D gene. The CDR3 consists of 14 residues. The V gene's germline CDR1 is SGHRS and CDR2 YFSETQ. This chain's CDR3 is CASGLALGYNEQFF. The CDR3 nucleotides are TGCGCCAGCGGCTTGGCCCTGGGGTACAATGAGCAGTTCTTC.

This clonotype turned up a few times. The rearrangement joins TRBV18 to TRBJ1-2; possibly TRBD1 for D (5 bases). V lost 3 bases, J lost 0 bases, and 11 bases lay in between. The CDR3 is 15 residues long. Looked up from germline, CDR1 is KGHSH and CDR2 is LQKENI. CDR3 in amino acids: CASSPGTATNYGYTF. Written as DNA, the CDR3 is TGTGCCAGCTCACCCGGGACCGCAACTAACTATGGCTACACCTTC.

The genes are TRBV7-8 and TRBJ1-5; D gene uncertain. The CDR3 sequence is 14 residues long. Trimming removed 2 bases at V and 0 bases at J, with 5 bases between. Germline CDR1 reads SGHVS; CDR2 reads FQNEAQ. CDR3 amino acids: CASSLPNSNQPQHF. The CDR3 nucleotides read TGTGCCAGCAGCTTACCAAATAGCAATCAGCCCCAGCATTTT.

The chain couples TRBV5-1 to TRBJ1-2; D may be TRBD1 (6 bases). The CDR3 contains 17 residues. V was pared by 2 bases and J by 2 bases, with 19 bases between. Germline V gene lookup returns CDR1 SGHRS and CDR2 YFSETQ. The CDR3 region is CASSFTAGQKQNYGYTF. In DNA form, the CDR3 reads TGCGCCAGCAGCTTTACCGCCGGACAGAAACAAAACTATGGCTACACCTTC.

The rearrangement links TRBV19 to TRBJ2-1; 15 nucleotides line up with TRBD2. The V segment lost 4 bases and the J segment 4 bases; nucleotides outside the gene matches: 8. The CDR3 sequence is 18 residues long. Germline V gene lookup returns CDR1 LNHDA and CDR2 SQIVND (reference sequence). The DNA for the CDR3 is TGTGCCAGTAGTACGGGACTAGCGGGGGGTAACTATTACAATGAGCAGTTCTTC. Encoded protein: CASSTGLAGGNYYNEQFF.

This sequence joins TRBV11-2 and TRBJ1-1, with D uncertain. The CDR3 runs to 14 residues. Looked up from germline, CDR1 is SGHAT and CDR2 is FQNNGV. The V end lost 2 bases, the J end lost 1 base, and 8 bases lay between the germline ends. This chain's CDR3 is CASSLTPTNTEAFF. The CDR3 DNA is TGTGCCAGCAGCTTAACCCCCACGAACACTGAAGCTTTCTTT.

This clonotype showed up many times. J is TRBJ2-5 and V is TRBV5-1; TRBD2 matches at 13 bases. The CDR3 has 17 amino acids. The germline CDR1 and CDR2 sequences are SGHRS and YFSETQ. J gave up 2 bases and V 0 bases, and 4 bases lay outside the gene matches. CDR3: CASSLAPGLAGQETQYF. CDR3 nucleotide sequence: TGCGCCAGCAGCTTGGCTCCGGGACTAGCGGGACAAGAGACCCAGTACTTC.

This clonotype has just a few counts. A much larger clone is a single base away; this may be a read error. The genes are TRBV7-9 and TRBJ2-2; either TRBD1 or TRBD2 may fit D (5 bases each). Germline V lookup: CDR1 SEHNR, CDR2 FQNEAQ (reference sequence). The CDR3 is 15 residues long. CDR3: CASGFRGSDTGELFF. The DNA of the CDR3 is TGTGCCAGCGGCTTTCGGGGCTCGGACACCGGGGAGCTGTTTTTT.

This clonotype turned up a few times. This chain links TRBV13 with TRBJ1-1, with no clear D. Germline V lookup: CDR1 PRHDT, CDR2 FYEKMQ (reference sequence). The CDR3 is 12 amino acids. V lost 9 bases and J lost 1, with 9 bases in between. DNA for the CDR3: TGTGCCAGTGGGTGGAGGAACACTGAAGCTTTCTTT. It yields the protein CASGWRNTEAFF.

This clonotype was recorded a few times. The chain uses TRBV3-1 and TRBJ1-3; perhaps TRBD1 as D (5 bases). CDR3 length equals 15 residues. Trimming took off 5 bases at V and 7 bases at J, with 18 bases between the two ends. The germline V gene has CDR1 LGHDT and CDR2 YNNKEL (reference sequence). CDR3 coding DNA: TGTGCCAGCAGCGCCCGGGACGACCGAAGGAACACCATATATTTT. This codes for CASSARDDRRNTIYF.

The chain joins TRBV7-8 to TRBJ2-7, with D perhaps matching TRBD1 (6 bases). Germline lookup yields CDR1 SGHVS and CDR2 FQNEAQ. Trimming took 5 bases from V and 6 from J, leaving 17 bases between them. The length of the CDR3 is 14 residues. CDR3 region: CASSPLRDTIEQYF. CDR3 DNA: TGTGCCAGCAGCCCCCTCCGGGACACGATCGAGCAGTACTTC.

At least ten counts were recorded for this clonotype. The chain joins TRBV14 to TRBJ2-7, with unresolved D. With 0 bases removed from V and 3 bases from J, the gap between germline ends came to 9 bases. Germline assignment: CDR1 SGHDN and CDR2 FVKESK. This CDR3 has 14 amino acids. The CDR3 reads CASSQDLTVYEQYF. As DNA, the CDR3 is TGTGCCAGCAGCCAAGATTTAACAGTCTACGAGCAGTACTTC.

The V call is TRBV5-6, the J call TRBJ2-7; possibly TRBD1 or TRBD2 for D (7 bases each). The CDR3 runs to 15 residues. CDR1 is SGHDT, CDR2 YYEEEE, per germline. V gave up 5 bases and J gave up 1 base, with 16 bases separating them. The CDR3 is CASRQTGRGSYEQYF. The CDR3 DNA follows: TGTGCCAGCAGACAGACAGGGAGGGGATCCTACGAGCAGTACTTC.

This clonotype was recorded many times. This chain connects TRBV7-2 to TRBJ2-1, with D uncertain. The V and J ends lost 4 bases and 7 bases respectively, with 14 bases between them. CDR1 and CDR2 (germline): SGHTA, FQGNSA. This CDR3 comprises 14 residues. The chain's CDR3 is CASSSNRGENEQFF. CDR3 nucleotide sequence: TGTGCCAGCAGCTCCAATCGCGGTGAAAATGAGCAGTTCTTC.

This clonotype has at least ten counts. The chain joins TRBV6-2 or TRBV6-3 to TRBJ1-1; tentatively, D is TRBD1 (6 bases). The CDR3 is 14 residues long. Trimming pared 2 bases from V and 4 bases from J, leaving 11 bases between. Germline CDR1 reads MNHEY; CDR2 reads SVGEGT. The CDR3 is CASSYGGLGTEAFF. In nucleotides, the CDR3 is TGTGCCAGCAGTTACGGGGGGCTGGGCACTGAAGCTTTCTTT.

This clonotype was seen only a few times. The V gene is TRBV29-1, the J gene TRBJ2-1, with TRBD1 matching 8 bases. Unmatched junction bases numbered 6, after V lost 6 bases and J lost 2 bases. Germline-derived CDR1 and CDR2 are SQVTM and ANQGSEA. This CDR3 has 14 residues. Written as DNA, the CDR3 is TGCAGCGTCGCGGACAGGGTCGCCTACAATGAGCAGTTCTTC. Amino acid sequence: CSVADRVAYNEQFF.